A selection of T cell receptor beta chains follows, all from one sample in a study of cytomegalovirus exposure and HLA in healthy donors. Produced via immunoSEQ multiplex PCR; TCRdb's table is partial and in-frame only. This sample's table reports fewer than 85,000 clones. The sample was PBMCs. These receptors were obtained from a woman aged 40 to 50 in good health and CMV-seropositive. Each CDR3 is given with its conserved first and last residue. Fields, in order: V gene, CDR3 length, J gene, D gene, CDR3 DNA, CDR3 protein. A D gene is named only where the DNA matches it firmly.

v_call: TRBV5-5
cdr3_length: 15
j_call: TRBJ2-3
d_call: TRBD1
cdr3_nt: TGTGCCAGCAGCTCAACCGGGACAGGGGCAGATACGCAGTATTTT
cdr3_aa: CASSSTGTGADTQYF

v_call: TRBV6-1
cdr3_length: 14
j_call: TRBJ2-2
d_call: .
cdr3_nt: TGTGCCAGCGGGCTGATGACTGGAGGCGGGGAGCTGTTTTTT
cdr3_aa: CASGLMTGGGELFF

v_call: TRBV4-3
cdr3_length: 17
j_call: TRBJ2-7
d_call: TRBD1
cdr3_nt: TGCGCCAGCAGCCACTCCGTAGTAGGGACAGAATCCTACGAGCAGTACTTC
cdr3_aa: CASSHSVVGTESYEQYF

v_call: TRBV4-1
cdr3_length: 16
j_call: TRBJ1-1
d_call: .
cdr3_nt: TGCGCCAGCAGCCAAGGGCACGGCAGTCGGGACACTGAAGCTTTCTTT
cdr3_aa: CASSQGHGSRDTEAFF

v_call: TRBV5-6
cdr3_length: 14
j_call: TRBJ2-7
d_call: TRBD2
cdr3_nt: TGTGCCAGCACCGGACTAGCGCGGAACTACGAGCAGTACTTC
cdr3_aa: CASTGLARNYEQYF

v_call: TRBV4-1
cdr3_length: 16
j_call: TRBJ1-2
d_call: TRBD1
cdr3_nt: TGCGCCAGCAGCCAAGAAAACAGGGGAGGATACTATGGCTACACCTTC
cdr3_aa: CASSQENRGGYYGYTF

v_call: TRBV2
cdr3_length: 15
j_call: TRBJ1-5
d_call: TRBD1
cdr3_nt: TGTGCCAGCAGGGAGGACAGGGGTCCAAGACAGCCCCAGCATTTT
cdr3_aa: CASREDRGPRQPQHF

v_call: TRBV6-6
cdr3_length: 14
j_call: TRBJ1-2
d_call: TRBD1
cdr3_nt: TGTGCCAGCAAACGGACAGGGGGCGACTATGGCTACACCTTC
cdr3_aa: CASKRTGGDYGYTF

v_call: TRBV6-5
cdr3_length: 16
j_call: TRBJ2-1
d_call: .
cdr3_nt: TGTGCCAGCAGTTACGTTTCGTGGGAGTCCTACAATGAGCAGTTCTTC
cdr3_aa: CASSYVSWESYNEQFF

v_call: TRBV18
cdr3_length: 16
j_call: TRBJ1-1
d_call: .
cdr3_nt: TGTGCCAGCTCACCTTCCGGACAGACCATGAACACTGAAGCTTTCTTT
cdr3_aa: CASSPSGQTMNTEAFF

v_call: TRBV2
cdr3_length: 14
j_call: TRBJ1-2
d_call: TRBD1
cdr3_nt: TGTGCCAGCAGTGCCCAGACAGGGACCTATGGCTACACCTTC
cdr3_aa: CASSAQTGTYGYTF

v_call: TRBV28
cdr3_length: 14
j_call: TRBJ2-7
d_call: .
cdr3_nt: TGTGCCAGCAGTTTAGGAGGGTATAAATACGAGCAGTACTTC
cdr3_aa: CASSLGGYKYEQYF

v_call: TRBV18
cdr3_length: 14
j_call: TRBJ1-6
d_call: TRBD1
cdr3_nt: TGTGCCAGCTCACCGGGACAGGGTGGTTCACCCCTCCACTTT
cdr3_aa: CASSPGQGGSPLHF

v_call: TRBV9
cdr3_length: 16
j_call: TRBJ2-5
d_call: TRBD2
cdr3_nt: TGTGCCAGCAGCGTTTCCAGCGGGAGGGCGGTAGAGACCCAGTACTTC
cdr3_aa: CASSVSSGRAVETQYF

v_call: TRBV4-2
cdr3_length: 15
j_call: TRBJ1-2
d_call: TRBD1
cdr3_nt: TGTGCCAGCAGCCAAGAGAGGACAGGGGTAAAGGGCTACACCTTC
cdr3_aa: CASSQERTGVKGYTF

v_call: TRBV14
cdr3_length: 13
j_call: TRBJ1-6
d_call: .
cdr3_nt: TGTGCCAGCAGCCCACGGGGGTTCACACCCCTCCACTTT
cdr3_aa: CASSPRGFTPLHF

v_call: TRBV1
cdr3_length: 16
j_call: TRBJ2-5
d_call: .
cdr3_nt: TGCACCAGCAGCCAAGCGCCTTGCGGAGAGGGAGAGACCCAGTACTTC
cdr3_aa: CTSSQAPCGEGETQYF

v_call: TRBV19
cdr3_length: 16
j_call: TRBJ2-2
d_call: TRBD1
cdr3_nt: TGTGCCAGTGGTGCCGGACAGGGGAGGGGCACCGGGGAGCTGTTTTTT
cdr3_aa: CASGAGQGRGTGELFF

v_call: TRBV19
cdr3_length: 15
j_call: TRBJ1-5
d_call: .
cdr3_nt: TGTGCCAGTAGTCGTCATATGGGGGCGGATCAGCCCCAGCATTTT
cdr3_aa: CASSRHMGADQPQHF

v_call: TRBV7-9
cdr3_length: 14
j_call: TRBJ1-2
d_call: .
cdr3_nt: TGTGCCAGCAGCGCCCTTCTAGGGCGGGGGGGCTACACCTTC
cdr3_aa: CASSALLGRGGYTF

v_call: TRBV5-6
cdr3_length: 15
j_call: TRBJ2-7
d_call: TRBD2
cdr3_nt: TGTGCCAGCAGCTTGGGGCTAGCGGGCGATCACGAGCAGTACTTC
cdr3_aa: CASSLGLAGDHEQYF

v_call: TRBV27
cdr3_length: 16
j_call: TRBJ2-2
d_call: TRBD2
cdr3_nt: TGTGCCAGCAGTTTACTAGCGGTTACGAACACCGGGGAGCTGTTTTTT
cdr3_aa: CASSLLAVTNTGELFF

v_call: TRBV10-3
cdr3_length: 18
j_call: TRBJ1-2
d_call: TRBD1
cdr3_nt: TGTGCCATCAGTCTTAGGGACAGGGTCGAGGGGAAGGACTATGGCTACACCTTC
cdr3_aa: CAISLRDRVEGKDYGYTF

v_call: TRBV7-9
cdr3_length: 16
j_call: TRBJ2-7
d_call: .
cdr3_nt: TGTGCCAGCAGCTTTAGTACAGGGCTTCCAGCCTACGAGCAGTACTTC
cdr3_aa: CASSFSTGLPAYEQYF

v_call: TRBV2
cdr3_length: 13
j_call: TRBJ1-2
d_call: .
cdr3_nt: TGTGCCAGCAGTTCCCTATTGAACTATGGCTACACCTTC
cdr3_aa: CASSSLLNYGYTF

v_call: TRBV15
cdr3_length: 18
j_call: TRBJ1-4
d_call: .
cdr3_nt: TGTGCCACCAGCAGAGATCTGAGGGGGGGCTCGAGGAGTGAAAAACTGTTTTTT
cdr3_aa: CATSRDLRGGSRSEKLFF

v_call: TRBV10-1
cdr3_length: 15
j_call: TRBJ2-7
d_call: TRBD1
cdr3_nt: TGCGCCAGCAGTTTCGGACAGGGGGCGCCTTACGAGCAGTACTTC
cdr3_aa: CASSFGQGAPYEQYF

v_call: TRBV9
cdr3_length: 19
j_call: TRBJ2-1
d_call: TRBD2
cdr3_nt: TGTGCCAGCAGCGTGAACCTAGCGGGTCGCCAGAGCTCCTACAATGAGCAGTTCTTC
cdr3_aa: CASSVNLAGRQSSYNEQFF

v_call: TRBV6-1
cdr3_length: 13
j_call: TRBJ1-4
d_call: .
cdr3_nt: TGTGCCAGCAGTGAGGGGGCGCATGAAAAACTGTTTTTT
cdr3_aa: CASSEGAHEKLFF

v_call: TRBV7-2
cdr3_length: 14
j_call: TRBJ2-1
d_call: .
cdr3_nt: TGTGCCAGCAGCTCCTCCGACAGGTCCAATGAGCAGTTCTTC
cdr3_aa: CASSSSDRSNEQFF

v_call: TRBV5-1
cdr3_length: 14
j_call: TRBJ2-7
d_call: TRBD1
cdr3_nt: TGCGCCAGCAGCTTCCGGGACAGGGGTAACGAGCAGTACTTC
cdr3_aa: CASSFRDRGNEQYF

v_call: TRBV2
cdr3_length: 13
j_call: TRBJ2-4
d_call: .
cdr3_nt: TGTGCCAGCAGTGAGACAGGCGGGAACATTCAGTACTTC
cdr3_aa: CASSETGGNIQYF

v_call: TRBV19
cdr3_length: 16
j_call: TRBJ2-1
d_call: .
cdr3_nt: TGTGCCAGTAGTATTTCCCCCCTGACAGACTACAATGAGCAGTTCTTC
cdr3_aa: CASSISPLTDYNEQFF

v_call: TRBV5-1
cdr3_length: 13
j_call: TRBJ1-2
d_call: TRBD1
cdr3_nt: TGCGCCAGCAGGGAGACAGGGAACTATGGCTACACCTTC
cdr3_aa: CASRETGNYGYTF

v_call: TRBV6-1
cdr3_length: 14
j_call: TRBJ2-1
d_call: .
cdr3_nt: TGTGCCAGCAGTGCCGGGGGTTCCTACAATGAGCAGTTCTTC
cdr3_aa: CASSAGGSYNEQFF

v_call: TRBV5-1
cdr3_length: 15
j_call: TRBJ2-1
d_call: TRBD2
cdr3_nt: TGCGCCAGCACCCTAGCGGGATCCCTTAACAATGAGCAGTTCTTC
cdr3_aa: CASTLAGSLNNEQFF

v_call: TRBV7-3
cdr3_length: 13
j_call: TRBJ1-1
d_call: .
cdr3_nt: TGTGCCAGCAGCTTAACTGGGGGGGAGGGAGCTTTCTTT
cdr3_aa: CASSLTGGEGAFF

v_call: TRBV29-1
cdr3_length: 11
j_call: TRBJ1-1
d_call: TRBD1
cdr3_nt: TGCAGCGTTGGACAGGGGCGTGAAGCTTTCTTT
cdr3_aa: CSVGQGREAFF

v_call: TRBV28
cdr3_length: 14
j_call: TRBJ1-2
d_call: .
cdr3_nt: TGTGCCAGCAGTTGGCTCGGGGGGCGGGATGGCTACACCTTC
cdr3_aa: CASSWLGGRDGYTF

v_call: TRBV28
cdr3_length: 14
j_call: TRBJ1-5
d_call: TRBD1
cdr3_nt: TGTGCCAGCAGCTTGACAGGGGGCAGGCAGCCCCAGCATTTT
cdr3_aa: CASSLTGGRQPQHF

v_call: TRBV13
cdr3_length: 14
j_call: TRBJ1-1
d_call: TRBD1
cdr3_nt: TGTGCCAGCCCAGGGACAGGGGGGTTCACTGAAGCTTTCTTT
cdr3_aa: CASPGTGGFTEAFF

v_call: TRBV14
cdr3_length: 12
j_call: TRBJ1-1
d_call: .
cdr3_nt: TGTGCCAGCAGCTTCGCGGGGGGGGAAGCTTTCTTT
cdr3_aa: CASSFAGGEAFF

v_call: TRBV5-4
cdr3_length: 14
j_call: TRBJ1-1
d_call: .
cdr3_nt: TGTGCCAGCAGCCCCCTCGCAGGGAACACTGAAGCTTTCTTT
cdr3_aa: CASSPLAGNTEAFF

v_call: TRBV20-1
cdr3_length: 10
j_call: TRBJ1-1
d_call: .
cdr3_nt: TGCAGTGCTAGACGCACTGAAGCTTTCTTT
cdr3_aa: CSARRTEAFF